The clone carrying this TCR beta chain was seen a few times. As yet, its antigen is unknown. As for treatment: oral pan-JAK inhibitor, 5-10 mg twice daily. These data are taken from a study of CD8+ T cells in alopecia areata. Study background: Dosing spanned 6 to 18 months on tofacitinib, then 6 months off drug.

Study-wide findings and caveats: Among the 100 top clones, expanded CD8+ clones, like scalp clonality, were significantly decreased by tofacitinib.

cDNA reverse transcribed from extracted RNA served as the sequencing template. Sequencing used immunoSEQ multiplex PCR; TCRdb keeps in-frame clones, though not all of them. The data contain around 100,000 clones, about three fifths of them singletons. The CDR3 has 15 residues. The germline CDR1 and CDR2 sequences are SGHDN and FVKESK. The V end lost 4 bases, the J end lost 4 bases, and 16 bases lay between the germline ends. Source: CD8+ T cells sorted from blood, taken at week 24, from a patient treated with tofacitinib. This clonotype was sampled from a human donor with alopecia areata. V is TRBV14 and J is TRBJ2-5; D is unclear. The CDR3 sequence: CASSPIPQDRETQYF. In nucleotides, the CDR3 is TGTGCCAGCAGCCCGATCCCCCAGGACCGAGAGACCCAGTACTTC.